These T cell receptor beta chains were read from a single sample in a study of shared clonotypes between healthy human individuals. Assay: immunoSEQ multiplex PCR; the TCRdb copy retains only in-frame clones and omits some. The profile covers some 530,000 clones, with almost 80% appearing a single time and more than 10% taken by the ten largest. The specimen was PBMCs. Receptors originate from a woman aged 35 to 49 in good health. Some clones in this sample may be carry-over from other donors' samples. Both conserved end residues are part of each CDR3. A D gene is named only where the DNA matches it firmly. Size is stated for part of the rows, as once, few or many counts, or as a class when the clone is expanded.

>TRBV21-1|.|TRBJ1-1|.
CASSQTFYRGRKGNTEAFF
TGTGCCAGCAGCCAAACGTTCTACAGGGGGCGGAAGGGGAACACTGAAGCTTTCTTT
>TRBV27|.|TRBJ2-7|TRBD2
CASSLSGLAGANEQYF
TGTGCCAGCAGTTTATCGGGACTAGCGGGGGCCAACGAGCAGTACTTC
>TRBV7-2|.|TRBJ2-2|TRBD1
CASSLGQGYTGELFF
TGTGCCAGCAGCCTGGGACAGGGGTACACCGGGGAGCTGTTTTTT
>TRBV28|.|TRBJ1-1|TRBD1
CASSPGADFWGQGGSGNTEAFF
TGTGCCAGCAGCCCAGGAGCGGACTTCTGGGGACAGGGTGGCTCTGGGAACACTGAAGCTTTCTTT
>TRBV5-1|.|TRBJ2-5|.
CASTPARGKGTQYF
TGCGCCAGCACACCCGCACGGGGCAAGGGGACCCAGTACTTC
>TRBV7-7|few|TRBJ2-5|.
CASSSDRLETQYF
TGTGCTAGCAGCTCAGACAGGCTAGAGACCCAGTACTTC
>TRBV6-5|few|TRBJ1-1|.
CASSVQKNTEAFF
TGTGCCAGCAGTGTTCAAAAGAACACTGAAGCTTTCTTT
>TRBV29-1|few|TRBJ2-3|.
CSVLGGGQLSTDTQYF
TGCAGCGTTTTGGGAGGGGGCCAGCTTAGCACAGATACGCAGTATTTT
>TRBV7-2|.|TRBJ2-1|.
CASSATRMGQFF
TGTGCCAGCAGCGCGACCCGAATGGGGCAGTTCTTC
>TRBV29-1|.|TRBJ2-1|.
CSVEVVYNEQFF
TGCAGCGTTGAAGTGGTCTACAATGAGCAGTTCTTC
>TRBV6-1|.|TRBJ1-5|TRBD1
CASSQTGGNQPQHF
TGTGCCAGCAGCCAAACAGGGGGCAATCAGCCCCAGCATTTT
>TRBV4-2|.|TRBJ2-7|.
CASSQDLRFSGTEQYF
TGTGCCAGCAGCCAAGATCTCCGCTTTTCCGGAACCGAGCAGTACTTC
>TRBV2|many|TRBJ2-7|.
CASSTQVPYEQYF
TGTGCCAGCAGTACCCAGGTACCCTACGAGCAGTACTTC
>TRBV29-1|.|TRBJ2-5|TRBD2
CSASAGGPETQYF
TGCAGCGCCTCAGCGGGAGGGCCTGAGACCCAGTACTTC